What follows are 4 T cell receptor beta chains derived from one specimen sequenced in a study of T cell changes during pregnancy in multiple sclerosis. Only in-frame clones appear in the TCRdb table, and some are missing; sequencing was by immunoSEQ multiplex PCR. This sample has some 140,000 clones, with roughly 96% found just once. The source material was peripheral blood, sampled after pregnancy. The receptors derive from a female donor with multiple sclerosis, enrolled in a pregnancy study.

J is TRBJ2-7 and V is TRBV25-1; the D gene is possibly TRBD2 (6 bases). CDR1 and CDR2 (germline): MGHDK, SYGVNS. CDR3 length: 14 residues. Between the trimmed V and J ends, which lost 3 bases and 6 bases, there was a span of 15 bases. Written as DNA, the CDR3 is TGTGCCAGCAGTGATCGAGGGAGGTCAGGCGAGCAGTACTTC. Amino acids: CASSDRGRSGEQYF.

The chain has TRBV5-6 and TRBJ2-5, with D maybe TRBD2 (6 bases). The CDR3 extends over 13 amino acids. Deletions cut 0 bases from V and 5 bases from J, with 8 bases between. The germline CDR1 and CDR2 sequences are SGHDT and YYEEEE. CDR3 region: CASSLVEGETQYF. The CDR3 DNA is TGTGCCAGCAGCTTGGTGGAGGGCGAGACCCAGTACTTC.

The genes are TRBV6-6 and TRBJ2-5; tentative D call: TRBD1 (5 bases). This CDR3 is 14 amino acids long. Germline CDR1 and CDR2: MNHNY and SVGAGI (reference sequence). V was shortened by 6 bases and J by 4 bases, with 15 bases between the two germline ends. In DNA form, the CDR3 reads TGTGCCAGCAGACGAAGGGTGCAGGGAGAGACCCAGTACTTC. It codes for CASRRRVQGETQYF.

This chain links TRBV6-6 with TRBJ2-7, with TRBD2 identical over 8 bases. J lost 1 base, V lost 7 bases, and 9 bases had no gene match. Germline loops: CDR1 MNHNY, CDR2 SVGAGI (reference sequence). The CDR3 is 15 residues long. The CDR3 sequence is CASILSGSASYEQYF. In DNA, the CDR3 is TGTGCCAGCATCTTAAGCGGGAGCGCTTCCTACGAGCAGTACTTC.